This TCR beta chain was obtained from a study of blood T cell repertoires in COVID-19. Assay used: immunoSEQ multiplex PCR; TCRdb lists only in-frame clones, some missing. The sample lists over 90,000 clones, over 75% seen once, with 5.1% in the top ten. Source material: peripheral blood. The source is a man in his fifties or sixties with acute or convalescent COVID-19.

The CDR3, as DNA: TGTGCCAGCAGCTTCCTAGCGGAGAGCTACGAGCAGTACTTC. Amino acids: CASSFLAESYEQYF. The chain uses TRBV7-9 and TRBJ2-7; 7 nucleotides line up with TRBD2. V was clipped by 3 bases and J by 3 bases; unmatched bases: 5. The germline CDR1 and CDR2 sequences are SEHNR and FQNEAQ (reference sequence). CDR3 size: 14 residues.